This T cell receptor beta chain comes out of a study of T cell responses to AZD1222 COVID-19 vaccine. Points on this clone: Its antigen is undetermined.

Per the germline V gene, CDR1 is ENHRY and CDR2 is SYGVKD. The trim removed 8 bases at V and 4 bases at J, leaving 14 bases unmatched. The CDR3 consists of 16 residues. Whole-study results and caveats: Among those given AZD1222, only five to seven were seropositive at baseline.

Generated by immunoSEQ multiplex PCR, the TCRdb table keeps only in-frame clones and is missing some. The sample shows roughly 56,000 clones, approximately 85% of them seen only once. The source is an adult in good health. The V call is TRBV10-3, the J call TRBJ2-7; 10 bases agree with TRBD1. Sequenced here: peripheral blood, sampled on day 0 of AZD1222 vaccination. The CDR3 region has the DNA TGTGCCATCCAAAGTGGCTGGGGACAGGGGAGGTACGAGCAGTACTTC. Its protein is CAIQSGWGQGRYEQYF.